A selection of T cell receptor beta chains follows, all from one sample in a study of shared clonotypes between healthy human individuals. Assay used: immunoSEQ multiplex PCR; TCRdb lists only in-frame clones, some missing. The table has roughly 2,000,000 clones, just under 95% seen once; the top ten hold around 1.7%. Sequencing input: naive CD8+ T cells from PBMCs. The receptors were gathered from a man aged 18 to 35 in good health. Some clones in this sample may be carry-over from other donors' samples. Both conserved end residues are part of each CDR3. A D gene is named only where the DNA matches it firmly. Rows give clone size only sometimes, using once, few, many, or a class for an expanded clone.

v_call	d_call	j_call	clone_size	cdr3_nt	cdr3_aa
TRBV2	.	TRBJ2-7	.	TGTGCCAGCACCACCGGACAGAGCGCCTACGAGCAGTACTTC	CASTTGQSAYEQYF
TRBV9	TRBD2	TRBJ2-1	.	TGTGCCAGCAGTCCACTAGCGGGAGTTCAGGTGGAGCAGTTCTTC	CASSPLAGVQVEQFF
TRBV5-1	TRBD2	TRBJ2-1	.	TGCGCCAGCAGCTTGGGGGTAGCGGGAGGGCCTAATTATAATGAGCAGTTCTTC	CASSLGVAGGPNYNEQFF
TRBV6-5	TRBD1	TRBJ1-1	.	TGTGCCAGCAGTTACTGGACAGGGGGCCTAAACACTGAAGCTTTCTTT	CASSYWTGGLNTEAFF
TRBV19	TRBD1	TRBJ2-7	.	TGTGCCAGCCGGAGACAGGGGGCGAGGGTGGGGCCATACGAGCAGTACTTC	CASRRQGARVGPYEQYF
TRBV6-5	TRBD1	TRBJ1-3	.	TGTGCCAGCAGTTACTCAGGCAGGGGGTTTGGAAACACCATATATTTT	CASSYSGRGFGNTIYF
TRBV5-6	.	TRBJ2-7	.	TGTGCCAGCAGCGCTCCGGACATCCCAGACGAGCAGTACTTC	CASSAPDIPDEQYF
TRBV9	TRBD1	TRBJ1-5	.	TGTGCCAGCAGCTTATCAGACAGGGCTGGTAGCAATCAGCCCCAGCATTTT	CASSLSDRAGSNQPQHF
TRBV27	.	TRBJ2-3	once	TGTGCCAGCAGTCCACTCCTCAGCACAGATACGCAGTATTTT	CASSPLLSTDTQYF
TRBV10-3	.	TRBJ1-2	once	TGTGCCATCAGTGAGTCGAGGACAGCCATACATGGCTACACCTTC	CAISESRTAIHGYTF
TRBV4-3	.	TRBJ2-7	.	TGCGCCAGCAGCCAAGATTGGAGGGAGTCGGGCGAGCAGTACTTC	CASSQDWRESGEQYF
TRBV27	TRBD2	TRBJ2-5	.	TGTGCCAGCTTTGGGGGGGGGACCCAGTACTTC	CASFGGGTQYF
TRBV4-1	.	TRBJ2-5	.	TGCGCCAGCAGCCAAGAACCACGGTTCGGTATAGAGACCCAGTACTTC	CASSQEPRFGIETQYF
TRBV11-2	.	TRBJ2-3	.	TGTGCCAGCAGCCCCGTCGTGGTCTCGATCACAGATACGCAGTATTTT	CASSPVVVSITDTQYF
TRBV7-9	.	TRBJ1-2	.	TGTGCCAGCAGCCCCCAGATAGACACCCAACGTAACTATGGCTACACCTTC	CASSPQIDTQRNYGYTF
TRBV19	.	TRBJ1-5	.	TGTGCCAGTACGCCAAATCCTAGCAATCAGCCCCAGCATTTT	CASTPNPSNQPQHF
TRBV19	.	TRBJ2-2	.	TGTGCCAGTAGTATACCCAGTTGGCGCCCCGGGGAGCTGTTTTTT	CASSIPSWRPGELFF
TRBV4-3	.	TRBJ2-7	.	TGCGCCAGCAGCCAGGATCACAGGGCCTTTACAACCATGGCCTACGAGCAGTACTTC	CASSQDHRAFTTMAYEQYF
TRBV10-3	.	TRBJ2-1	.	TGTGCCATCAGTGAAATTGGGACTCCCAATGAGCAGTTCTTC	CAISEIGTPNEQFF
TRBV6-5	.	TRBJ2-3	.	TGTGCCAGCAGTTCCAGGCCCCCCACCACAGATACGCAGTATTTT	CASSSRPPTTDTQYF
TRBV12-5	.	TRBJ1-1	.	TGTGCTAGTGGTTCGGGACAGAACACTGAAGCTTTCTTT	CASGSGQNTEAFF
TRBV11-2	TRBD2	TRBJ2-5	.	TGTGCCAGCAGCTTAGGGTTCGGGACTAGCTTAACAGAGACCCAGTACTTC	CASSLGFGTSLTETQYF
TRBV28	TRBD2	TRBJ2-7	.	TGTGCCAGTTCGGGACGGGAGGGTTACGAGCAGTACTTC	CASSGREGYEQYF
TRBV28	.	TRBJ2-7	.	TGTGCCAGCATCCCGGGGACGGCTACCTACGAGCAGTACTTC	CASIPGTATYEQYF
TRBV29-1	TRBD1	TRBJ2-7	.	TGCAGCGCCTGGGACAGCTACGAGCAGTACTTC	CSAWDSYEQYF
TRBV27	TRBD2	TRBJ2-2	.	TGTGCCAGCAGTTACGGACTAGCGGGAGCTGTTTTCACCGGGGAGCTGTTTTTT	CASSYGLAGAVFTGELFF